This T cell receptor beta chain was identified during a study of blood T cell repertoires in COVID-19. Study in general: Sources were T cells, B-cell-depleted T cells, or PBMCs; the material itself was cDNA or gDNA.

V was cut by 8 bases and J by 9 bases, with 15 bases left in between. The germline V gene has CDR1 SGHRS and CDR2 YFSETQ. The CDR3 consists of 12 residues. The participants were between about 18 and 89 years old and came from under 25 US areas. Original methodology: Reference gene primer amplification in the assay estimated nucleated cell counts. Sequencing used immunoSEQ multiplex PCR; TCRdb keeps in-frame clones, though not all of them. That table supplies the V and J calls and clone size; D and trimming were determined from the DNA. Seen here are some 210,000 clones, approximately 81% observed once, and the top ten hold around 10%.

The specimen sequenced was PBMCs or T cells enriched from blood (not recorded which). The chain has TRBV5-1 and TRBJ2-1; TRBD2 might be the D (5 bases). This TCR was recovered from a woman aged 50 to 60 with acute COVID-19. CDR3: CASTQGGGEQFF. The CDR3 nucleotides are TGCGCCAGTACCCAAGGCGGAGGTGAGCAGTTCTTC.